The rows below give T cell receptor beta chains drawn from one sample of a study of T cell responses to AZD1222 COVID-19 vaccine. The assay was immunoSEQ multiplex PCR, and TCRdb's table has in-frame clones only and misses some. The table has 90,000 to 120,000 clones, 90% to 95% seen once. This sample comprised peripheral blood, obtained 28 days after the second AZD1222 dose. The receptors derive from an adult who received the AZD1222 COVID-19 vaccine. The CDR3 runs from the conserved cysteine through the conserved F or W. D genes are given only for firm matches. Rows may omit the clone size; those that give it use once, few, many or a size class.

V	size	J	D	DNA	CDR3
TRBV5-1	NA	TRBJ2-1	NA	TGCGCCAGCAGCTGGGACTCTAGCTCCTACAATGAGCAGTTCTTC	CASSWDSSSYNEQFF
TRBV2	NA	TRBJ2-1	NA	TGTGCCAGCAGTTCCACTCCGGGGGCCGTGGATGAGCAGTTCTTC	CASSSTPGAVDEQFF
TRBV30	NA	TRBJ1-6	TRBD1	TGTGCCTGGACCATAGGGACAGGGGGCGCGAGCTTCTATAATTCACCCCTCCACTTT	CAWTIGTGGASFYNSPLHF
TRBV7-9	NA	TRBJ2-7	NA	TGTGCCAGCAGCCCGGGCAGGGGATACGAGCAGTACTTC	CASSPGRGYEQYF
TRBV5-6	NA	TRBJ2-1	NA	TGTGCCAGCAGCCCTGACTATCGCTCCTACAATGAGCAGTTCTTC	CASSPDYRSYNEQFF
TRBV27	NA	TRBJ1-6	NA	TGTGCCAGCAGTTTTCGACCGGGACCCTATAATTCACCCCTCCACTTT	CASSFRPGPYNSPLHF
TRBV18	NA	TRBJ2-7	NA	TGTGCCAGCTCACGTTCAGACGAGCAGTACTTC	CASSRSDEQYF
TRBV5-1	few	TRBJ1-2	NA	TGCGCCAGCAGCCCGAACGGCGGGGAAGGCTATGGCTACACCTTC	CASSPNGGEGYGYTF
TRBV30	NA	TRBJ2-2	NA	TGTGCCTGGAATGCGGGAACCGGGGAGCTGTTTTTT	CAWNAGTGELFF
TRBV6-5	NA	TRBJ2-7	NA	TGTGCCAGCTTTACCGGGACCTCCTACGAGCAGTACTTC	CASFTGTSYEQYF
TRBV5-1	NA	TRBJ2-5	NA	TGCGCCAGCAGCCAAAGACTAGAACAAGAGACCCAGTACTTC	CASSQRLEQETQYF
TRBV12-3/TRBV12-4	NA	TRBJ2-5	NA	TGTGCCAGCAGTGTGAGGGAGACCCAGTACTTC	CASSVRETQYF